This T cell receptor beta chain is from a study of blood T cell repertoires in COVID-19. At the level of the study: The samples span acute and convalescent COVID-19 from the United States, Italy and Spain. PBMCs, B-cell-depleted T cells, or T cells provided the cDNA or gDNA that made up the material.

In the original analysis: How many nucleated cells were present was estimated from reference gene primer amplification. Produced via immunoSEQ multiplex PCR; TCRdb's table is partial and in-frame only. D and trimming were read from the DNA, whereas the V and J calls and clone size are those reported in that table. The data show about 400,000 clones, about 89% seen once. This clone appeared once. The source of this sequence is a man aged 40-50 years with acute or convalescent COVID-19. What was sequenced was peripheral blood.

The CDR3 DNA follows: TGCGCCAGCAGTGAGTCGACAGCTGCTTTGGAAGCTTTCTTT. This codes for CASSESTAALEAFF. V and J are TRBV10-1 and TRBJ1-1, with D possibly being TRBD1 (5 bases). This CDR3 has 14 amino acids. From germline, CDR1 is WNHNN and CDR2 SYGVQD (reference sequence). V gave up 0 bases and J gave up 8 bases, with 13 bases separating them.